These 20 T cell receptor beta chains share one sample of origin, sequenced in a study of tissue T cells after allogeneic stem cell transplantation. Described time point: mouse harvest day 7 after allogeneic transplant. The graft held 10^6 splenic CD5+ T cells and 10^7 T-cell-depleted bone marrow cells. Generated by immunoSEQ multiplex PCR, the TCRdb table keeps only in-frame clones and is missing some. Of about 10,000 clones in the sample, about two fifths were seen once. Sequences were obtained from skin. These receptors came from a female BALB/c mouse given C57BL/6 T cells with graft-versus-host disease after an allogeneic hematopoietic cell transplant.

Regarding this clone: Each gene name is a mouse one. The read is 1 residue too short to cover the CDR3 end, so that end is filled in from the germline J gene. This chain uses TRBV31 with TRBJ2-7; D ambiguous. V was pared by 1 base and J by 4 bases, with 14 bases between. The CDR3 consists of 14 residues. Germline CDR1 reads GKSSPN; CDR2 reads SITVG. The CDR3 here is CAWSHLREKYEQYF. The part of the CDR3 DNA that was read is TGTGCCTGGAGTCATTTAAGGGAGAAATATGAACAGTAC.

On this clone: Germline and genes: mouse. Read coverage stops 1 residue before the CDR3 terminus; the germline J gene supplies the remainder. V and J are TRBV26 and TRBJ2-1; weak D call: TRBD2 (6 bases). Germline V gives CDR1 KGHPV, CDR2 FQNQEV (reference sequence). Trimming took off 4 bases at V and 7 bases at J, with 14 bases between the two ends. The CDR3 length is 14 residues. This chain's CDR3 is CASSPYWARAEQFF. The sequenced part of the CDR3 DNA is TGTGCCAGCAGTCCTTACTGGGCCCGGGCTGAGCAGTTC.

This clone was detected a few times. Genes here carry mouse names. The read ends 1 residue before the CDR3 terminus; that terminus is restored from the germline J gene. V gene TRBV23 combines with J gene TRBJ2-2; no check of the table's D call, TRBD1, against the DNA was made. Germline loops: CDR1 KGHTA, CDR2 FQNQQP. CDR3 size: 15 residues. The CDR3 here is CSSSQRQANTGQLYF. CDR3 bases read: TGCTCCAGCAGTCAAAGACAGGCAAACACCGGGCAGCTCTAC.

This clone has a handful of counts. Here the gene names and germline are mouse. The observed sequence ends 1 residue before the CDR3 terminus, with the missing tail filled in from the germline J gene. This chain joins TRBV16 and TRBJ2-5; perhaps TRBD1 as D (6 bases). V was cut by 3 bases and J by 3 bases, with 7 bases left in between. The CDR3 consists of 13 residues. CDR1 SGHSA and CDR2 FRNQAP come from the germline V gene. Here the CDR3 reads CASSLGQQDTQYF. The covered CDR3 bases are TGTGCAAGCAGCTTGGGACAACAAGACACCCAGTAC.

A remark on this clone: The gene names given are mouse names. The CDR3 end lies 1 residue beyond the end of the read and is filled in from the germline J gene. V usage is TRBV23 and J usage is TRBJ2-5; the table names TRBD1, a call not compared with the DNA. The CDR3 is 14 residues long. The germline V gene has CDR1 KGHTA and CDR2 FQNQQP. CDR3 region: CSSSQGDRGATQYF. The sequenced part of the CDR3 DNA is TGCTCCAGCAGTCAAGGGGACAGGGGGGCCACCCAGTAC.

Turning to this clone: All gene names here are mouse names. The CDR3 goes on 1 residue after the read ends, and that part is filled in from the germline J gene. The genes are TRBV3 and TRBJ2-7, with 12 positions matching TRBD2. The CDR3 runs to 14 residues. In germline, CDR1 is SNHLY, CDR2 FYNGKV (reference sequence). Trimming cost V 6 bases and J 4 bases; bases outside gene matches: 4. CDR3: CASRGTGGNYEQYF. The part of the CDR3 DNA that was read is TGTGCCAGCAGGGGGACTGGGGGGAATTATGAACAGTAC.

As regards this clone: The gene names here belong to mouse. Read data end 1 residue before the CDR3 end; the end is taken from the germline J gene. J is TRBJ1-6 and V is TRBV20; no firm D call. TRBJ1-6 is annotated as an ORF whose role is uncertain. V lost 0 bases to trimming and J lost 3 bases, with 3 bases between them. CDR1 GFQATS and CDR2 STVNSAI come from the germline V gene. The CDR3 has 13 amino acids. CDR3 sequence reads: CGAREYYNSPLYF. The part of the CDR3 DNA that was read is TGTGGTGCTAGGGAATACTATAATTCGCCCCTCTAC.

In this sample, this clone turned up a few times. These gene names are mouse names. The read gets to within 1 residue of the CDR3 end, and the germline J gene fills in the rest. The rearrangement joins TRBV24 to TRBJ2-2; 9 nucleotides align to TRBD1. The CDR3 consists of 17 residues. J gave up 3 bases and V 3 bases, and 8 bases lay outside the gene matches. Germline values: CDR1 KGHTA, CDR2 FRNEEI. The chain's CDR3 is CASSLPPGQGDTGQLYF. The part of the CDR3 DNA that was read is TGTGCCAGCAGTCTCCCTCCGGGACAGGGTGACACCGGGCAGCTCTAC.

Concerning this clone itself: Mouse gene names and germline throughout. The CDR3 end is not reached by the read, which stops 1 residue before it; the germline J gene fills it in. The chain links TRBV1 to TRBJ1-1; tentatively, D is TRBD1 (6 bases). The germline V and J ends were trimmed by 1 base and 1 base, with 10 bases remaining between them. This CDR3 is 15 amino acids long. Germline loops: CDR1 NSQYPW, CDR2 LRSPGD (reference sequence). The sequenced part of the CDR3 DNA is TGCACCTGCAGTGCAGGCTCCAGGGGGAACACAGAAGTCTTC. Amino acids: CTCSAGSRGNTEVF. Given in full, the CDR3 is CTCSAGSRGNTEVFF.

Points on this clone: Genes here carry mouse names. The DNA ends 1 residue before the CDR3 does, and the rest of the CDR3 is filled in from the germline J gene. The chain links TRBV13-2 to TRBJ2-7; tentative D call: TRBD1 (5 bases). Germline lookup yields CDR1 NNHNN and CDR2 SYGAGS (reference sequence). This CDR3 is 11 amino acids long. Trimming pared 3 bases from V and 6 bases from J, leaving 7 bases between. The chain's CDR3 is CASGVRVEQYF. The covered CDR3 bases are TGTGCCAGCGGTGTCAGGGTTGAACAGTAC.

This clone is medium-sized (0.01 to 0.1%). Gene names refer to mouse genes. The read gets to within 1 residue of the CDR3 end, and the germline J gene fills in the rest. The V and J genes are TRBV13-1 and TRBJ2-7; D is unresolved. Trimming pared 2 bases from V and 0 bases from J, leaving 6 bases between. Per the germline V gene, CDR1 is NSHNY and CDR2 is SYGAGN. This CDR3 contains 13 residues. The CDR3 bases that were read are TGTGCCAGCAGTGAGATAGACTCCTATGAACAGTAC. It codes for CASSEIDSYEQY. The whole CDR3 protein is CASSEIDSYEQYF.

A word on this clone: At one end the junction does not follow the germline gene, possibly because of a read error. The gene names here belong to mouse. The CDR3 end falls 1 residue outside the read, so it is completed with the germline J gene. The chain recombines TRBV1 with TRBJ1-5; D gene ambiguous. Germline-derived CDR1 and CDR2 are NSQYPW and LRSPGD (reference sequence). This CDR3 spans 12 amino acids. CDR3 DNA, as far as it was read: TGCACCTGCAGTGCATACAACCAGGTTCCGCTT. This encodes CTCSAYNQVPL. The full-length CDR3 reads as CTCSAYNQVPLF.

This clone was seen a single time. Mouse gene names and germline throughout. The sequence runs out 1 residue before the end of the CDR3; the remainder is reconstructed from the germline J gene. This chain connects TRBV3 to TRBJ1-1, with unresolved D. V was pared by 2 bases and J by 0 bases, with 4 bases between. CDR1 SNHLY and CDR2 FYNGKV come from the germline V gene (reference sequence). This CDR3 comprises 13 residues. Incomplete CDR3 DNA: TGTGCCAGCAGCTTAAGGCAGAACACAGAAGTCTTC. It codes for CASSLRQNTEVF. The full CDR3 protein is CASSLRQNTEVFF.

This clone was recorded a few times. All gene names here are mouse names. The sequenced fragment ends 1 residue before the CDR3 boundary, so the rest is inferred from the germline J gene. The sample has other DNA sequences that encode this CDR3 too. The rearrangement uses TRBV26 and TRBJ1-2; TRBD1 aligns across 9 bases. Germline CDR1 and CDR2: KGHPV and FQNQEV (reference sequence). The CDR3 runs to 14 residues. The trim removed 6 bases at V and 0 bases at J, leaving 2 bases unmatched. The part of the CDR3 DNA that was read is TGTGCCAGCAGCCGACAGGGGGCAAACTCCGACTACACC. Residues: CASSRQGANSDYT. In full, the CDR3 is CASSRQGANSDYTF. Drawing the rest from reference TRBV26 and TRBJ1-2, the complete variable domain is NSKVIQTPRYLVKGQGQKAKMRCIPEKGHPVVFWYQQNKNNEFKFLINFQNQEVLQQIDMTEKRFSAECPSNSPCSLEIQSSEAGDSALYLCASSRQGANSDYTFGSGTRLLVI.

This clone rates as medium-sized. The genes and germline here are from mouse. The sequenced fragment ends 1 residue before the CDR3 boundary, so the rest is inferred from the germline J gene. This chain connects TRBV13-1 to TRBJ2-1; 12 bases align to TRBD1. The V and J ends lost 3 bases and 6 bases, in that order; junction bases with no gene match: 1. Looked up from germline, CDR1 is NSHNY and CDR2 is SYGAGN. There are 14 residues in the CDR3. The CDR3 DNA, read in part, is TGTGCCAGCAGTGGGGACAGGGGGCTTGCTGAGCAGTTC. Protein: CASSGDRGLAEQF. The complete CDR3 reads CASSGDRGLAEQFF.

A word on this clone: The gene symbols are mouse symbols. The read gets to within 1 residue of the CDR3 end, and the germline J gene fills in the rest. Other DNA sequences of this sample code for an identical CDR3. The chain uses TRBV26 and TRBJ2-4; a possible D gene is TRBD1 (6 bases). The CDR3 is made up of 14 amino acids. V shed 2 bases and J shed 0 bases, with 6 bases lying between them. Germline V gene lookup returns CDR1 KGHPV and CDR2 FQNQEV (reference sequence). CDR3 in amino acids: CASSLGTSQNTLYF. The DNA read from the CDR3 is TGTGCCAGCAGTCTGGGGACAAGTCAAAACACCTTGTAC. Filled out from reference TRBV26 and TRBJ2-4, the complete variable domain reads NSKVIQTPRYLVKGQGQKAKMRCIPEKGHPVVFWYQQNKNNEFKFLINFQNQEVLQQIDMTEKRFSAECPSNSPCSLEIQSSEAGDSALYLCASSLGTSQNTLYFGAGTRLSVL.

This clone was picked up a small number of times. Here the gene names and germline are mouse. With the read ending 1 residue before the CDR3 end, the germline J gene is used to fill in that end. The rearrangement joins TRBV31 to TRBJ1-4, with a weak D call TRBD1 (6 bases). Between the trimmed V and J ends, which lost 3 bases and 2 bases, there was a span of 10 bases. This CDR3 region has 14 residues. The germline V gene has CDR1 GKSSPN and CDR2 SITVG. The DNA read from the CDR3 is TGTGCCTGGAGCCTCCAGGGGTCCAACGAAAGATTATTT. Protein: CAWSLQGSNERLF. The full CDR3 reads CAWSLQGSNERLFF.

Note on this clone: Gene names refer to mouse genes. The read terminates 1 residue ahead of where the CDR3 ends, so the germline J gene completes it. The chain joins TRBV2 to TRBJ2-7, with D tentatively TRBD2 (7 bases). This CDR3 contains 14 residues. V was cut by 5 bases and J by 0 bases, with 11 bases left in between. CDR1 and CDR2 (germline): LGHNA, YSYQKL. Incomplete CDR3 DNA: TGTGCCAGCAGCAGGGGGGGGAGCTCCTATGAACAGTAC. Protein sequence: CASSRGGSSYEQY. Given in full, the CDR3 is CASSRGGSSYEQYF.

About this clone: Gene names follow the mouse nomenclature. The covered CDR3 bases are TGCTCCAGCAGTCAACCTGGGATCTATGAACAGTAC. It translates to CSSSQPGIYEQY. The complete CDR3 protein is CSSSQPGIYEQYF. The rearrangement links TRBV23 to TRBJ2-7; the table names TRBD2, a call not compared with the DNA. The read ends 1 residue early relative to the CDR3; the germline J gene fills the gap. This CDR3 contains 13 residues. CDR1 and CDR2 from the germline V gene are KGHTA and FQNQQP.

With regard to this clone: Each gene name is a mouse one. Sequencing ends 1 residue short of the CDR3 end; the germline J gene provides the rest. The rearrangement links TRBV5 to TRBJ1-1; TRBD1 matches at 8 bases. The CDR3 runs to 13 residues. V was clipped by 5 bases and J by 3 bases; unmatched bases: 2. The germline V gene has CDR1 LGHNA and CDR2 YNLKQL (reference sequence). CDR3 in amino acids: CASSKDRDTEVFF. The covered CDR3 bases are TGTGCCAGCAGCAAGGACAGGGACACAGAAGTCTTC.